This paragraph covers one T cell receptor beta chain sequence. Its antigen is unidentified. The junction differs from germline at one of its ends, possibly a read error. CDR3 size: 15 residues. CDR1 SGHRS and CDR2 YFSETQ come from the germline V gene. This entry is derived from a study of post-analysis software for immune sequencing data. Turning to the study itself: Multiple sclerosis in the patients followed relapsing-remitting, secondary progressive and progressive-relapsing courses. Whole-study results and caveats: Controls' normalized Chao1 diversity significantly exceeded that of multiple sclerosis patients. Patients showed TRBV5-6, TRBV5-1 and TRBV20-1 among about five TRBV segments more frequent than in controls. Samples made in the same batch grouped tightly together by F measure.

TCR beta cDNA libraries had unique molecular identifiers. The source material, roughly 0.9 to 10 million T cells, gave rise to 400,000 to 600,000 cDNA molecules. TCRdb recomputed calls from the PCR reads with MiXCR, one row per CDR3 protein. The sample consists of about 810,000 distinct CDR3 sequences, around 53% of them appearing once. The sample comprised blood. The TCR was taken from a girl between 10 and 17 years old with multiple sclerosis. This rearrangement joins TRBV5-1 to TRBJ2-7, with 10 nucleotides matching TRBD2. The J call may be faulty, since TRBJ2-5 better matches the DNA end. The CDR3 DNA follows: TGCGCCAGCAGAGAGACTAGCGGGCTTCAAGGGACCCAGTACTTC. Its translation is CASRETSGLQGTQYF.